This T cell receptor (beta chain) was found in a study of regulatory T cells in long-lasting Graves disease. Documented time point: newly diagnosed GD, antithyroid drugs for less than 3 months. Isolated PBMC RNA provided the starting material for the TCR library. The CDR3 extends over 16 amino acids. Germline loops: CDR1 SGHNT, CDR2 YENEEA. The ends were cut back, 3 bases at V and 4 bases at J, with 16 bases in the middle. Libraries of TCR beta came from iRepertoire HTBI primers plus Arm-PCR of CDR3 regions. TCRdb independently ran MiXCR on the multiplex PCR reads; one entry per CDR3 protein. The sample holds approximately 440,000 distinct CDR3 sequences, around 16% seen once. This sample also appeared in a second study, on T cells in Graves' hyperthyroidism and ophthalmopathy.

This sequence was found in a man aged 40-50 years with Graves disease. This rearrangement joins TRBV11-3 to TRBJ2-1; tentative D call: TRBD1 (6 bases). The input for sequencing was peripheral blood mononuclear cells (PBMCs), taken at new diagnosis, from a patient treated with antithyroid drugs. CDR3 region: CASSFLGQIPYNEQFF. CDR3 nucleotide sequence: TGTGCCAGCAGCTTCCTTGGACAGATTCCTTACAATGAGCAGTTCTTC.